Below, 21 T cell receptor beta chains from the same sample are listed, as sequenced in a study of cytotoxic CD8 clonotypes in ibrutinib-treated CLL. Sequencing used immunoSEQ multiplex PCR; TCRdb keeps in-frame clones, though not all of them. Altogether some 19,000 clones are present, over 70% being singletons, with the ten largest covering 5% to 7%. The material was PBMCs, obtained before ibrutinib treatment. The receptor source for this set is a human donor with chronic lymphocytic leukemia.

A single count supports this clone. This chain links TRBV7-6 with TRBJ1-4, with D possibly being TRBD1 (6 bases). Germline V gene sequence: CDR1 SGHVS, CDR2 FNYEAQ. The CDR3 runs to 15 residues. The germline V and J ends were trimmed by 5 bases and 7 bases, with 17 bases remaining between them. The CDR3 protein is CASSHNRALGEKLFF. CDR3 in DNA: TGTGCCAGCAGCCACAACAGGGCCCTGGGTGAAAAACTGTTTTTT.

The chain joins TRBV19 to TRBJ2-6; TRBD1 matches at 11 bases. V trimming: 9 bases; J trimming: 0 bases; junction bases outside the gene matches: 10. Germline V gene data show CDR1 as LNHDA and CDR2 as SQIVND (reference sequence). The CDR3 has 18 residues. CDR3 nucleotide sequence: TGTGCCAGCGAAAACCGGGACAGGGGGTTCTCTGGGGCCAACGTCCTGACTTTC. Translated, it gives CASENRDRGFSGANVLTF.

This chain joins TRBV1 and TRBJ2-5; the table's D gene call, TRBD2, was not cross checked with the DNA. TRBV1 is assigned pseudogene status. This CDR3 contains 16 residues. The CDR3 DNA sequence: TGCACCAGCAGCCAAGTCCCACTCTCGGGGGATGGGACCCAGTACTTC. Translated, it gives CTSSQVPLSGDGTQYF.

The rearrangement joins TRBV2 to TRBJ1-5; D perhaps matches TRBD1 (5 bases). The V gene's germline CDR1 is SNHLY and CDR2 FYNNEI. Trimming removed 6 bases from V and 0 bases from J, with 12 bases in between. The length of the CDR3 is 15 residues. CDR3 protein: CASRSGKGSNQPQHF. DNA of the CDR3: TGTGCCAGCAGGTCAGGGAAGGGTAGCAATCAGCCCCAGCATTTT.

The rearrangement links TRBV4-3 to TRBJ1-2; D might be TRBD1 (6 bases). CDR3 size: 14 residues. V was clipped by 0 bases and J by 5 bases, with 10 bases between them. Per germline, CDR1 LGHNA and CDR2 YSLEER. CDR3 DNA sequence: TGCGCCAGCAGCCAAGAGGTCAGGGGTTATGGCTACACCTTC. It is translated as CASSQEVRGYGYTF.

CDR3 sequence (DNA): TGTGCCATCAGTGATGGGGACTCCTACGAGCAGTACTTC. Translating gives CAISDGDSYEQYF. The genes are TRBV10-3 and TRBJ2-7; D is ambiguous. Per the germline V gene, CDR1 is ENHRY and CDR2 is SYGVKD. Trimming removed 3 bases from V and 0 bases from J, with 6 bases in between. The CDR3 is made up of 13 amino acids.

As DNA, the CDR3 is TGTGCCAGCAGCCCCCGGAACAGGGGGCTGTCCGGGGAGCTGTTTTTT. Amino acid sequence: CASSPRNRGLSGELFF. The chain uses TRBV7-2 and TRBJ2-2, with TRBD1 matching 9 bases. Looked up from germline, CDR1 is SGHTA and CDR2 is FQGNSA. J was trimmed by 6 bases and V by 5 bases; bases with no gene match: 10. The CDR3 extends over 16 amino acids.

This clone turned up a few times. The chain combines TRBV6-5 with TRBJ1-3; no clear D gene. This CDR3 spans 15 amino acids. V lost 2 bases and J lost 4, with 12 bases in between. Germline V gene data show CDR1 as MNHEY and CDR2 as SVGAGI. The CDR3 is CASSYKPFGGNTIYF. Here the CDR3 DNA reads TGTGCCAGCAGTTACAAGCCCTTCGGCGGAAACACCATATATTTT.

The DNA for the CDR3 is TGTGCCAGCAGCACCACAGGGGGCAACTATGGCTACACCTTC. This gives the protein CASSTTGGNYGYTF. The chain combines TRBV9 with TRBJ1-2; 9 bases line up with TRBD1. The germline gives CDR1 SGDLS, CDR2 YYNGEE. CDR3 length: 14 residues. V lost 4 bases, J lost 2 bases, and 3 bases stayed unmatched.

The genes are TRBV6-5 and TRBJ1-5; D gene unclear. The CDR3 covers 14 residues. The germline V gene has CDR1 MNHEY and CDR2 SVGAGI. V shed 7 bases and J shed 3 bases, with 13 bases lying between them. In nucleotides, the CDR3 is TGTGCCAGCAAAGAGGTAGGGTCCAATCAGCCCCAGCATTTT. The encoded protein is CASKEVGSNQPQHF.

The chain links TRBV4-3 to TRBJ2-1; TRBD2 is a possible D gene (5 bases). Trimming cost V 1 base and J 9 bases, with 16 bases left between them. CDR1 and CDR2 (germline): LGHNA, YSLEER. The CDR3 is 15 amino acids. The CDR3 nucleotides read TGCGCCAGCAGCCAAGTGGGTAGCGTCTCGGGTGAGCAGTTCTTC. Its translation: CASSQVGSVSGEQFF.

V is TRBV19 and J is TRBJ2-7, with 12 bases aligning to TRBD1. This CDR3 spans 15 amino acids. Per the germline V gene, CDR1 is LNHDA and CDR2 is SQIVND (reference sequence). J gave up 4 bases and V 6 bases, and 7 bases lay outside the gene matches. The CDR3 sequence is CASRIRDRGLYEQYF. The CDR3 DNA is TGTGCCAGTAGGATCCGGGACAGGGGGCTATACGAGCAGTACTTC.

The chain has TRBV7-2 and TRBJ2-3, with D possibly matching TRBD2 (7 bases). In germline, CDR1 is SGHTA, CDR2 FQGNSA. The length of the CDR3 is 18 residues. Trimming removed 5 bases at V and 1 base at J, with 22 bases between. This CDR3 is CASSRGGGTGTGTDTQYF. CDR3 nucleotides: TGTGCCAGCAGCCGTGGGGGGGGCACCGGTACCGGCACAGATACGCAGTATTTT.

This clone was seen a handful of times. V gene TRBV6-1 combines with J gene TRBJ1-2; TRBD1 matches 7 bases. Germline CDR1 MNHNS, CDR2 SASEGT. The CDR3 runs 15 residues. For the CDR3, the DNA is TGTGCTCTTTCCTCGAGGGGGCGCTTGTATTATGGCTACACCTTC. It encodes CALSSRGRLYYGYTF.

This chain connects TRBV28 to TRBJ1-2; possibly TRBD1 for D (6 bases). V was shortened by 6 bases and J by 2 bases, with 22 bases between the two germline ends. In germline, CDR1 is MDHEN, CDR2 SYDVKM. The CDR3 totals 17 residues. CDR3 region: CASREEAVQGTNYGYTF. In nucleotides, the CDR3 is TGTGCCAGCAGAGAAGAGGCAGTACAGGGCACCAACTATGGCTACACCTTC.

The chain employs TRBV7-8 and TRBJ2-4; the match to TRBD2 covers 9 bases. CDR1 and CDR2 (germline): SGHVS, FQNEAQ. This CDR3 is built from 19 residues. Trimming at V came to 1 base and at J to 0 bases, leaving 10 bases not matched to a gene. The CDR3: CASSLGGGANLLAKNIQYF. In nucleotides, the CDR3 is TGTGCCAGCAGCTTAGGCGGGGGGGCTAACCTTCTAGCCAAAAACATTCAGTACTTC.

The chain couples TRBV6-5 to TRBJ1-1; TRBD1 is a possible D gene (5 bases). This CDR3 region has 12 residues. Trimming left V 6 bases short and J 4 bases short, with 9 bases between. Looked up from germline, CDR1 is MNHEY and CDR2 is SVGAGI. CDR3 residues: CASSRGITEAFF. CDR3 in DNA: TGTGCCAGCAGCCGGGGGATCACTGAAGCTTTCTTT.

For this clone: Other DNA sequences within the sample encode an identical CDR3. The chain has TRBV20-1 and TRBJ1-1; D unresolved. The germline V gene has CDR1 DFQATT and CDR2 SNEGSKA (reference sequence). This CDR3 contains 11 residues. V dropped 0 bases and J dropped 5 bases, with 4 bases sitting between them. In DNA form, the CDR3 reads TGCAGTGCTAGAGATTTGACTGAAGCTTTCTTT. Translated, it gives CSARDLTEAFF.

This clone was seen a single time. The chain uses TRBV9 and TRBJ2-2; 7 bases are shared with TRBD1. CDR3 length: 16 residues. The germline CDR1 and CDR2 sequences are SGDLS and YYNGEE. After removal of 0 bases from V and 4 bases from J, the junction contained 6 bases not matched to a gene. The CDR3 is CASSVGETGPTGELFF. CDR3 DNA: TGTGCCAGCAGCGTAGGTGAGACAGGGCCCACCGGGGAGCTGTTTTTT.

The rearrangement uses TRBV5-6 and TRBJ1-6; TRBD1 matches at 7 bases. V was clipped by 0 bases and J by 6 bases; unmatched bases: 3. The CDR3 extends over 15 amino acids. Germline CDR1 SGHDT, CDR2 YYEEEE. The CDR3 nucleotides are TGTGCCAGCAGCTTGGGCGCAGGGGGTAATTCACCCCTCCACTTT. Protein sequence: CASSLGAGGNSPLHF. Complete variable domain (other parts from reference TRBV5-6 and TRBJ1-6): DAGVTQSPTHLIKTRGQQVTLRCSPKSGHDTVSWYQQALGQGPQFIFQYYEEEERQRGNFPDRFSGHQFPNYSSELNVNALLLGDSALYLCASSLGAGGNSPLHFGNGTRLTVT.

The rearrangement uses TRBV11-3 and TRBJ1-4; D unclear. Germline V gene sequence: CDR1 SGHNT, CDR2 YENEEA. The CDR3 spans 13 residues. V dropped 0 bases and J dropped 5 bases, with 4 bases sitting between them. The CDR3 loop is CASSLDGNEKLFF. As DNA, the CDR3 is TGTGCCAGCAGCTTAGATGGAAATGAAAAACTGTTTTTT.